This T cell receptor beta chain was captured by sequencing in a study of T cell responses to AZD1222 COVID-19 vaccine. In the study overall: Pooled in the analysis were second doses at about 4 or about 12 weeks.

Note on this clone: Its antigen remains unidentified.

Study results and limitations: Clonal diversity was possibly underestimated; the donors were predominantly white British and more often female. The study sampled repertoires only after the peak T cell response. Baseline serostatus was positive in only a handful of AZD1222 recipients.

Sequencing used immunoSEQ multiplex PCR; TCRdb keeps in-frame clones, though not all of them. The sample has 55,000 to 80,000 clones, 76% seen once; the top ten hold 11% to 15%. Sequences were derived from peripheral blood, sampled on day 0 of AZD1222 vaccination. This clonotype was obtained from an adult in good health.

The CDR3 loop is CAFPFETQYF. In DNA, the CDR3 is TGTGCGTTCCCGTTTGAGACCCAGTACTTC. This sequence joins TRBV24-1 and TRBJ2-5; D unresolved. The germline gives CDR1 KGHDR, CDR2 SFDVKD. CDR3 length: 10 amino acids.